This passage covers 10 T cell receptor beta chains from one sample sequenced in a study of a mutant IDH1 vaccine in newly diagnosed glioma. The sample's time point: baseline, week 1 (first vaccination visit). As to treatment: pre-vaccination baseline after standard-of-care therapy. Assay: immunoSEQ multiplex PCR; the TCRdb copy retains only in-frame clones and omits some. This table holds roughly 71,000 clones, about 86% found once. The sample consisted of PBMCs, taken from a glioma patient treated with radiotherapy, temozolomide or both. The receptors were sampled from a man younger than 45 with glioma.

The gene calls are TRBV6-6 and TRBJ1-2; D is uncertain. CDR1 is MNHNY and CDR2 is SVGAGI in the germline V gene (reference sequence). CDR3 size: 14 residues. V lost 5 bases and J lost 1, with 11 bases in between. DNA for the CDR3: TGTGCCAGCAGTGTTGCGGGAGGTAACTATGGCTACACCTTC. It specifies CASSVAGGNYGYTF.

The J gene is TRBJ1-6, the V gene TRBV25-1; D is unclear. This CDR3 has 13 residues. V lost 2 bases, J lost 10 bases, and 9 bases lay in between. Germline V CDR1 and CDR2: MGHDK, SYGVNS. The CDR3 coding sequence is TGTGCCAGCAGTGAACTCAGAGGCTCACCCCTCCACTTT. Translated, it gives CASSELRGSPLHF. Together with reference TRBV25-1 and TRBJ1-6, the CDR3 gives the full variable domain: EADIYQTPRYLVIGTGKKITLECSQTMGHDKMYWYQQDPGMELHLIHYSYGVNSTEKGDLSSESTVSRIRTEHFPLTLESARPSHTSQYLCASSELRGSPLHFGNGTRLTVT.

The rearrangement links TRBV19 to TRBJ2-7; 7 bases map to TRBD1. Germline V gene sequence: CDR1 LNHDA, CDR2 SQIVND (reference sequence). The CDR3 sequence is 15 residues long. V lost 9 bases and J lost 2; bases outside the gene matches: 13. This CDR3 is CASQKRGQGTYEQYF. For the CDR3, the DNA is TGTGCCAGCCAAAAAAGGGGGCAGGGAACCTACGAGCAGTACTTC.

The CDR3 here is CASSSQTQPEGDTQYF. Here the CDR3 DNA reads TGCGCCAGCAGCTCCCAGACTCAGCCGGAAGGAGATACGCAGTATTTT. The chain carries TRBV5-1 and TRBJ2-3; D is undetermined. The CDR3 has 16 residues. V was trimmed by 3 bases and J by 5 bases, leaving 19 bases between them. Germline V gives CDR1 SGHRS, CDR2 YFSETQ. Combining the CDR3 with reference TRBV5-1 and TRBJ2-3 gives the whole variable domain KAGVTQTPRYLIKTRGQQVTLSCSPISGHRSVSWYQQTPGQGLQFLFEYFSETQRNKGNFPGRFSGRQFSNSRSEMNVSTLELGDSALYLCASSSQTQPEGDTQYFGPGTRLTVL.

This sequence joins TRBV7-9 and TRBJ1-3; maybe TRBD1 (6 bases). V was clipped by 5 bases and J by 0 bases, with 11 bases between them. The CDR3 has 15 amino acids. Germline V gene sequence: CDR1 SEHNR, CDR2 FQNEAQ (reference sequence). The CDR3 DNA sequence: TGTGCCAGCAGCAGGGGGGAGAGCTCTGGAAACACCATATATTTT. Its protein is CASSRGESSGNTIYF.

As DNA, the CDR3 is TGTGCCAGTAGTATTGGAGGGTTGAGCAATCAGCCCCAGCATTTT. Encoded protein: CASSIGGLSNQPQHF. V gene TRBV19 combines with J gene TRBJ1-5; D call uncertain. V gave up 3 bases and J gave up 1 base, with 10 bases separating them. CDR1 and CDR2 (germline): LNHDA, SQIVND (reference sequence). The CDR3 extends over 15 amino acids.

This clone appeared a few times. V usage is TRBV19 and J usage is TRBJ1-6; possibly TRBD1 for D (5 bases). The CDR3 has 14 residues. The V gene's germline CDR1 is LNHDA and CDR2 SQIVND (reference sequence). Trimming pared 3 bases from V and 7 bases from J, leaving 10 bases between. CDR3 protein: CASSIPGRNSPLHF. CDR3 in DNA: TGTGCCAGTAGTATCCCAGGGCGAAATTCACCCCTCCACTTT.

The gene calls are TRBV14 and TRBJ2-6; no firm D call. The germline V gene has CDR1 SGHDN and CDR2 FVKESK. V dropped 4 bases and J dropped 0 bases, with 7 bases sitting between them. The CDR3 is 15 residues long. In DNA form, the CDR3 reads TGTGCCAGCAGCCTAACACGCTCTGGGGCCAACGTCCTGACTTTC. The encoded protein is CASSLTRSGANVLTF.

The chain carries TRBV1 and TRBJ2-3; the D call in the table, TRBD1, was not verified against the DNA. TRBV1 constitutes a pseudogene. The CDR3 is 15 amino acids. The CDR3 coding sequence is TGCACCAGCAGCCAAGGGACAGGGGGGGGAGATACGCAGTATTTT. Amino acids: CTSSQGTGGGDTQYF.

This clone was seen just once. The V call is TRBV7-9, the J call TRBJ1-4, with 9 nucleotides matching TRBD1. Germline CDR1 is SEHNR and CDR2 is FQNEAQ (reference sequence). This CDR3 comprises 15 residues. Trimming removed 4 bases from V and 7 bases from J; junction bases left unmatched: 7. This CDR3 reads CASSSRPGQGEKLFF. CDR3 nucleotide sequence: TGTGCCAGCAGCTCTAGGCCGGGACAGGGTGAAAAACTGTTTTTT. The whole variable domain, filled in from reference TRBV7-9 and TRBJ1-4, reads DTGVSQNPRHKITKRGQNVTFRCDPISEHNRLYWYRQTLGQGPEFLTYFQNEAQLEKSRLLSDRFSAERPKGSFSTLEIQRTEQGDSAMYLCASSSRPGQGEKLFFGSGTQLSVL.